This is a list of T cell receptor beta chains from one sample in a study of OX40 agonist ivuxolimab in advanced cancers. Clones were sequenced by immunoSEQ multiplex PCR, and TCRdb holds only the in-frame ones, with some missing. The sample lists fewer than 90,000 clones, 85% occurring once. This specimen was CD4+ or CD8+ T cells sorted from blood, taken in a trial of the OX40 agonist ivuxolimab. Receptors originate from an adult with an advanced solid tumor such as melanoma, head and neck, liver or kidney cancer. CDR3s include the opening cysteine and the closing phenylalanine or tryptophan. D genes are given only for firm matches. Expanded clones get a size class; other rows say once, few or many, or leave the size out.

>.|TRBJ2-1|.|TRBV19
CASSSFGGARDNEQFF
TGTGCCAGTAGTTCATTTGGAGGGGCCCGGGACAATGAGCAGTTCTTC
>.|TRBJ1-1|.|TRBV5-6
CASSLGSYTEAFF
TGTGCCAGCAGCTTGGGGAGTTACACTGAAGCTTTCTTT
>TRBD1|TRBJ1-1|.|TRBV7-2
CASSLMGTVMNTEAFF
TGTGCCAGCAGTCTAATGGGGACAGTCATGAACACTGAAGCTTTCTTT
>TRBD1|TRBJ1-4|.|TRBV11-1
CASSGGRTGGGEKLFF
TGTGCCAGCAGCGGCGGACGGACAGGGGGTGGCGAAAAACTGTTTTTT
>.|TRBJ2-1|.|TRBV11-3
CASELAYNEQFF
TGTGCCTCCGAGCTTGCCTACAATGAGCAGTTCTTC
>TRBD1|TRBJ2-3|.|TRBV5-5
CASNGRGQTDTQYF
TGTGCCAGCAACGGCAGGGGGCAGACAGATACGCAGTATTTT
>.|TRBJ1-3|once|TRBV7-2
CASSGQTRSAGNTIYF
TGTGCCAGCAGCGGACAGACACGGAGCGCGGGAAACACCATATATTTT
>TRBD2|TRBJ2-3|.|TRBV7-3
CASSPRALGGNTQYF
TGTGCCAGCAGTCCCCGCGCCCTGGGGGGGAATACGCAGTATTTT
>TRBD1|TRBJ1-3|.|TRBV6-5
CASKNQGENTIYF
TGTGCCAGCAAAAATCAGGGGGAAAACACCATATATTTT
>TRBD1|TRBJ1-2|.|TRBV12-5
CASGIQGAIYGYTF
TGTGCTAGTGGGATACAGGGGGCGATCTATGGCTACACCTTC
>.|TRBJ2-5|.|TRBV19
CASSTNRVRNQETQYF
TGTGCCAGTAGTACCAACAGGGTGAGGAACCAAGAGACCCAGTACTTC
>.|TRBJ1-5|.|TRBV7-2
CASSLRLINQPQHF
TGTGCCAGCAGCTTAAGGTTAATCAATCAGCCCCAGCATTTT
>TRBD2|TRBJ2-1|.|TRBV7-8
CASTPRGLAGSGEQFF
TGTGCCAGCACCCCCCGCGGGCTAGCGGGATCGGGTGAGCAGTTCTTC
>.|TRBJ2-3|.|TRBV2
CASSGLGWADTQYF
TGTGCCAGCAGTGGCCTAGGATGGGCAGATACGCAGTATTTT
>TRBD2|TRBJ2-7|.|TRBV5-4
CASSLAVAGGFYEQYF
TGTGCCAGCAGCTTGGCGGTAGCGGGGGGATTCTACGAGCAGTACTTC
>TRBD1|TRBJ1-4|.|TRBV19
CASSNRGYEKLFF
TGTGCCAGTAGTAACAGGGGTTATGAAAAACTGTTTTTT
>TRBD2|TRBJ2-7|.|TRBV28
CASSLGLGASYEQYF
TGTGCCAGCAGCCTTGGACTAGGCGCATCCTACGAGCAGTACTTC
>TRBD2|TRBJ2-4|.|TRBV5-8
CASSGRLAGAPNIQYF
TGTGCCAGCAGTGGACGACTAGCGGGAGCTCCAAACATTCAGTACTTC
>TRBD1|TRBJ2-2|.|TRBV12-5
CASGLGTAYTGELFF
TGTGCTAGTGGTTTAGGGACAGCTTACACCGGGGAGCTGTTTTTT
>.|TRBJ2-3|.|TRBV11-3
CASSLTSSTDTQYF
TGTGCCAGCAGCTTAACCTCAAGCACAGATACGCAGTATTTT
>.|TRBJ1-3|.|TRBV9
CASSVGRLDNTIYF
TGTGCCAGCAGCGTAGGCAGGTTAGACAACACCATATATTTT
>TRBD1|TRBJ2-7|.|TRBV19
CASSIRDREPHEQYF
TGTGCCAGTAGTATTAGGGACAGGGAACCTCACGAGCAGTACTTC
>.|TRBJ1-1|.|TRBV7-3
CASSRGPGGTEAFF
TGTGCCAGCAGCCGGGGACCCGGGGGTACTGAAGCTTTCTTT
>.|TRBJ2-7|.|TRBV5-1
CASSLDGGEHEQYF
TGCGCCAGCAGCTTGGATGGCGGGGAACACGAGCAGTACTTC
>TRBD2|TRBJ2-7|.|TRBV11-3
CASSPQTSLNYEQYF
TGTGCCAGCAGCCCCCAGACTAGCCTAAACTACGAGCAGTACTTC
>.|TRBJ1-1|.|TRBV30
CAWSVPRDTYEAFF
TGTGCCTGGAGTGTACCCCGGGACACTTATGAAGCTTTCTTT
>.|TRBJ2-1|.|TRBV4-2
CASSFSRSSYNEQFF
TGTGCCAGCAGCTTTTCCAGGAGCTCCTACAATGAGCAGTTCTTC
>TRBD1|TRBJ2-1|few|TRBV4-3
CASSPGQSSYNEQFF
TGCGCCAGCAGCCCGGGACAGAGCTCCTACAATGAGCAGTTCTTC
>.|TRBJ2-7|.|TRBV5-6
CASSRSSGREQYF
TGTGCCAGCAGCAGATCTTCGGGGCGCGAGCAGTACTTC
>TRBD1|TRBJ1-5|.|TRBV19
CASNKKGGGNQPQHF
TGTGCCAGTAACAAAAAAGGGGGCGGGAATCAGCCCCAGCATTTT
>.|TRBJ2-3|.|TRBV18
CASSLRVHTDTQYF
TGTGCCAGCTCACTACGGGTTCACACAGATACGCAGTATTTT
>.|TRBJ2-4|.|TRBV9
CASSVEGSQNIQYF
TGTGCCAGCAGCGTAGAGGGGAGCCAAAACATTCAGTACTTC
>TRBD2|TRBJ2-1|.|TRBV9
CASSKRGGAGMTMEQFF
TGTGCCAGCAGCAAGAGGGGAGGGGCGGGGATGACAATGGAGCAGTTCTTC
>TRBD2|TRBJ2-7|.|TRBV7-2
CASSPGLAGGEQYF
TGTGCCAGCAGCCCTGGACTAGCGGGAGGCGAGCAGTACTTC
>.|TRBJ1-5|.|TRBV10-3
CAIKGENQPQHF
TGTGCCATCAAAGGGGAGAACCAGCCCCAGCATTTT
>.|TRBJ1-5|.|TRBV27
CASSGETGQPQHF
TGTGCCAGCAGTGGAGAGACAGGCCAGCCCCAGCATTTT
>TRBD1|TRBJ2-4|.|TRBV6-5
CASKRQGVNIQYF
TGTGCCAGCAAACGACAGGGGGTAAACATTCAGTACTTC
>.|TRBJ1-2|once|TRBV19
CANSKFSRPEKNYGYTF
TGTGCCAACAGCAAATTTTCGCGGCCCGAGAAAAACTATGGCTACACCTTC
>TRBD1|TRBJ1-2|once|TRBV6-6
CASALVGTGGYGYTF
TGTGCCAGCGCCTTAGTGGGGACAGGGGGCTATGGCTACACCTTC
>TRBD1|TRBJ2-7|.|TRBV7-2
CASTPGQSSYEQYF
TGTGCCAGCACACCGGGACAGAGCTCCTACGAGCAGTACTTC
>TRBD2|TRBJ2-7|.|TRBV4-3
CASSQGHVGRAGALGDEQYF
TGCGCCAGCAGCCAAGGACACGTCGGCAGAGCGGGGGCCTTGGGGGACGAGCAGTACTTC
>.|TRBJ2-2|once|TRBV11-3
CASSLEFWGSGELFF
TGTGCCAGCAGCTTAGAGTTTTGGGGGTCCGGGGAGCTGTTTTTT
>TRBD1|TRBJ1-2|.|TRBV11-2
CASSLDSLGDRGGYTF
TGTGCCAGCAGCTTAGATTCTTTAGGGGACAGGGGTGGCTACACCTTC
>.|TRBJ1-2|.|TRBV6-5
CASSSDTYGYTF
TGTGCCAGCAGTTCCGACACCTATGGCTACACCTTC
>.|TRBJ1-2|once|TRBV5-1
CASSTDGAVNYGYTF
TGCGCCAGCAGCACGGATGGGGCCGTTAACTATGGCTACACCTTC
>.|TRBJ1-2|.|TRBV6-5
CASSRTENYGYTF
TGTGCCAGCAGCCGTACAGAGAACTATGGCTACACCTTC
>.|TRBJ2-1|few|TRBV5-6
CASNQRPSYNEQFF
TGTGCCAGCAACCAAAGGCCCTCCTACAATGAGCAGTTCTTC
>.|TRBJ1-2|.|TRBV7-3
CASSSSTALFGGYTF
TGTGCCAGCAGCTCTTCCACTGCCCTTTTTGGCGGCTACACCTTC
>TRBD1|TRBJ1-2|.|TRBV6-5
CASRSGGADGYTF
TGTGCCAGCAGGTCAGGGGGCGCTGATGGCTACACCTTC
>.|TRBJ1-1|.|TRBV14
CASSRGLNTEAFF
TGTGCCAGCAGCAGGGGTCTTAACACTGAAGCTTTCTTT
>TRBD2|TRBJ2-7|.|TRBV7-2
CASSSRGLDRYEQYF
TGTGCCAGCAGCTCCCGGGGACTAGACAGGTACGAGCAGTACTTC
>.|TRBJ1-6|.|TRBV5-8
CASSLGWTVDNSPLHF
TGTGCCAGCAGCTTGGGCTGGACGGTCGATAATTCACCCCTCCACTTT
>.|TRBJ2-1|once|TRBV10-3
CAITTSGSESYNEQFF
TGTGCCATCACGACGAGTGGCTCGGAATCCTACAATGAGCAGTTCTTC
>.|TRBJ2-2|.|TRBV18
CASSPSGGASTTGELFF
TGTGCCAGCTCACCGAGTGGAGGGGCCTCAACGACCGGGGAGCTGTTTTTT
>TRBD1|TRBJ2-7|.|TRBV5-1
CASSLGTGIQYEQYF
TGCGCCAGCAGCTTGGGGACAGGGATCCAGTACGAGCAGTACTTC
>TRBD1|TRBJ2-1|.|TRBV9
CASSVRTGVANEQFF
TGTGCCAGCAGCGTTAGGACAGGGGTTGCCAATGAGCAGTTCTTC
>TRBD1|TRBJ2-1|once|TRBV27
CASSLPQGQGYNEQFF
TGTGCCAGCAGTTTACCCCAGGGACAGGGGTACAATGAGCAGTTCTTC
>TRBD1|TRBJ2-1|.|TRBV19
CASTSTGDYNEQFF
TGTGCCAGTACTTCGACAGGGGACTACAATGAGCAGTTCTTC
>.|TRBJ1-2|.|TRBV19
CASSIDGGLRYGYTF
TGTGCCAGTAGTATTGATGGGGGGCTCCGCTATGGCTACACCTTC
>.|TRBJ1-1|few|TRBV9
CASSPYTGGNTEAFF
TGTGCCAGCAGCCCTTATACCGGCGGGAACACTGAAGCTTTCTTT